The T cell receptor (beta chain) under discussion was sequenced for a study of cytomegalovirus exposure and HLA in healthy donors. As for the study in general: The approximately 120 million unique TCR beta sequences, from approximately 170 million T cells, were found by an earlier analysis. Study-level points and caveats: It was confirmed in vitro that a few of the CMV-associated chains were specific for CMV antigens. An ancestry cluster, one associated with Asian ancestry, reportedly showed fewer N-insertions than the approximately 650-donor mean in a later analysis.

Researchers ran the PCR with 60 Vbeta and 13 Jbeta primers. The authors' processing: Unique TCR beta chains totaled some 80 million in a later count, with roughly 10 million of them shared. Libraries were prepared by immunoSEQ multiplex PCR; TCRdb keeps only in-frame clonotypes and omits some of them. The DNA was the basis for D and trimming; V, J and clone size are from that table. The repertoire holds 150,000 to 200,000 clones, with roughly 80% as singletons. The V segment lost 2 bases and the J segment 0 bases; nucleotides outside the gene matches: 13. CDR3 length: 19 amino acids. CDR1 is MRHNA and CDR2 is SNTAGT in the germline V gene. With regard to this clone: Its antigen is not known.

The chain recombines TRBV6-4 with TRBJ1-2; 9 bases fit TRBD1. The TCR sequence derives from a male donor in good health and CMV-seronegative. Sequencing was carried out using PBMCs. CDR3 nucleotides: TGTGCCAGCAGTGACCCAATTAGGGACAGGGAGAATTCTAACTATGGCTACACCTTC. It yields the protein CASSDPIRDRENSNYGYTF.